This entry lists 25 T cell receptor beta chains sequenced from one sample in a study of blood T cell repertoires in COVID-19. The data were produced by immunoSEQ multiplex PCR, yet TCRdb's version contains in-frame clones alone and is incomplete. The sample holds approximately 100,000 clones, 80% to 90% seen once. The sequenced sample was peripheral blood. These receptors all stem from a human donor in a cohort sampled during active COVID-19.

On this clone: This specimen includes other DNA sequences encoding the same CDR3. The chain combines TRBV5-4 with TRBJ1-2; 7 nucleotides match TRBD1. Germline CDR1 and CDR2: SGHNT and YYREEE (reference sequence). CDR3 length equals 15 residues. With V trimmed by 0 bases and J by 2 bases, 4 bases remained unmatched. As DNA, the CDR3 is TGTGCCAGCAGCTTGGGTGACAGGGTAAACTATGGCTACACCTTC. Its translation: CASSLGDRVNYGYTF.

V is TRBV24-1 and J is TRBJ2-5; 9 bases fit TRBD1. The CDR3 length is 13 residues. Looked up from germline, CDR1 is KGHDR and CDR2 is SFDVKD. The V segment lost 8 bases and the J segment 5 bases; nucleotides outside the gene matches: 5. This chain's CDR3 is CATMGQGLETQYF. Here the CDR3 DNA reads TGTGCCACCATGGGACAGGGTCTGGAGACCCAGTACTTC.

The rearrangement uses TRBV5-8 and TRBJ1-1; unclear D gene. The CDR3 contains 15 residues. Germline-derived CDR1 and CDR2 are SGHTS and YDEGEE. The V end lost 4 bases, the J end lost 0 bases, and 13 bases lay between the germline ends. The chain's CDR3 is CASSLSGSLNTEAFF. CDR3 coding DNA: TGTGCCAGCAGCCTCTCAGGAAGCCTGAACACTGAAGCTTTCTTT.

The rearrangement uses TRBV27 and TRBJ1-2; 7 bases line up with TRBD1. The CDR3 runs 15 residues. V lost 6 bases to trimming and J lost 4 bases; unmatched junction nucleotides: 11. The germline gives CDR1 MNHEY, CDR2 SMNVEV (reference sequence). The CDR3 DNA sequence: TGTGCCAGCAGCAAAACAGGGGACGGTATCTATGGCTACACCTTC. Its protein product is CASSKTGDGIYGYTF.

Comments on this clone: One end of the junction varies from germline; a read error may be responsible. V usage is TRBV20-1 and J usage is TRBJ2-1; D unclear. Germline CDR1 reads DFQATT; CDR2 reads SNEGSKA (reference sequence). The CDR3 runs 10 residues. The CDR3 here is CSAHYYEQFF. CDR3 DNA: TGCAGTGCACACTACTATGAGCAGTTCTTC.

This clone is a singleton in its sample. In nucleotides, the CDR3 is TGTGCCAGCAGCTTGTGGGGGGGCCCCTACAATGAGCAGTTCTTC. Its protein is CASSLWGGPYNEQFF. The chain links TRBV7-2 to TRBJ2-1; weak D call: TRBD2 (7 bases). Germline V CDR1 and CDR2: SGHTA, FQGNSA. V was clipped by 3 bases and J by 2 bases, with 11 bases between them. CDR3 length: 15 residues. The full variable domain, completed using reference TRBV7-2 and TRBJ2-1, is GAGVSQSPSNKVTEKGKDVELRCDPISGHTALYWYRQSLGQGLEFLIYFQGNSAPDKSGLPSDRFSAERTGGSVSTLTIQRTQQEDSAVYLCASSLWGGPYNEQFFGPGTRLTVL.

V is TRBV4-3 and J is TRBJ2-2; TRBD2 matches at 10 bases. The V gene's germline CDR1 is LGHNA and CDR2 YSLEER. This CDR3 spans 18 amino acids. Germline trimming cut 0 bases from V and 4 bases from J; bases unmatched to any gene: 8. The DNA of the CDR3 is TGCGCCAGCAGCCAAGAGCAGGTACTAGCGGGACCCACCGGGGAGCTGTTTTTT. This sequence encodes CASSQEQVLAGPTGELFF.

The CDR3 nucleotides read TGTGCCAGCAGCGTAGAGGGACAGAGCCATCAGCCCCAGCATTTT. Residues: CASSVEGQSHQPQHF. V is TRBV9 and J is TRBJ1-5, with 7 bases that match TRBD1. CDR3 size: 15 residues. The germline V gene has CDR1 SGDLS and CDR2 YYNGEE. V gave up 0 bases and J gave up 5 bases; unmatched junction bases: 5.

This clone occurred once. This CDR3 reads CASSHYSGQGGSSYEQYF. As DNA, the CDR3 is TGTGCCAGCAGCCACTACTCAGGACAGGGGGGAAGCTCCTACGAGCAGTACTTC. The chain joins TRBV7-8 to TRBJ2-7; 10 bases are a match to TRBD1. The CDR3 has 18 residues. V gave up 5 bases and J gave up 0 bases; unmatched junction bases: 13. The germline V gene encodes CDR1 SGHVS and CDR2 FQNEAQ. Complete variable domain (other parts from reference TRBV7-8 and TRBJ2-7): GAGVSQSPRYKVAKRGQDVALRCDPISGHVSLFWYQQALGQGPEFLTYFQNEAQLDKSGLPSDRFFAERPEGSVSTLKIQRTQQEDSAVYLCASSHYSGQGGSSYEQYFGPGTRLTVT.

This chain links TRBV7-2 with TRBJ1-2; the match to TRBD1 covers 11 bases. Germline CDR1 SGHTA, CDR2 FQGNSA. The V and J ends lost 5 bases and 4 bases, in that order; junction bases with no gene match: 9. CDR3 size: 16 residues. The CDR3 DNA is TGTGCCAGCAGCCCAGGGGGGACAGGGGGTATCTATGGCTACACCTTC. Translation: CASSPGGTGGIYGYTF.

This sequence joins TRBV7-9 and TRBJ2-5, with 13 nucleotides matching TRBD2. Trimming at V came to 1 base and at J to 5 bases, leaving 4 bases not matched to a gene. Germline V gene sequence: CDR1 SEHNR, CDR2 FQNEAQ (reference sequence). The CDR3 consists of 16 residues. CDR3 sequence: CASSLGTSGGLETQYF. The CDR3 DNA follows: TGTGCCAGCAGCTTAGGGACTAGCGGGGGTTTGGAGACCCAGTACTTC.

The rearrangement joins TRBV2 to TRBJ1-1; D not certain. This CDR3 is 14 amino acids long. Looked up from germline, CDR1 is SNHLY and CDR2 is FYNNEI. V lost 4 bases and J lost 1, with 10 bases in between. The CDR3, as DNA: TGTGCCAGCAGTGGTTTAATAGCGAACACTGAAGCTTTCTTT. Its protein is CASSGLIANTEAFF.

The genes are TRBV7-2 and TRBJ1-6; TRBD1 aligns across 8 bases. CDR1 and CDR2 from the germline V gene are SGHTA and FQGNSA. This CDR3 contains 15 residues. The V segment lost 2 bases and the J segment 11 bases; nucleotides outside the gene matches: 8. The CDR3 DNA is TGTGCCAGCAGCTTACAAGGACAGGGTGGGACACCCCTCCACTTT. This translates into CASSLQGQGGTPLHF. Looking up the rest from reference TRBV7-2 and TRBJ1-6 gives the full variable domain: GAGVSQSPSNKVTEKGKDVELRCDPISGHTALYWYRQSLGQGLEFLIYFQGNSAPDKSGLPSDRFSAERTGGSVSTLTIQRTQQEDSAVYLCASSLQGQGGTPLHFGNGTRLTVT.

The J gene is TRBJ1-1, the V gene TRBV12-3 or TRBV12-4; a possible D gene is TRBD1 (6 bases). Trimming took off 8 bases at V and 4 bases at J, with 8 bases between the two ends. CDR3 length: 11 residues. The DNA of the CDR3 is TGTGCCAGCGCCAGGGGCACTGAAGCTTTCTTT. This sequence encodes CASARGTEAFF.

As DNA, the CDR3 is TGTGCCAGCAGCCAATCCCCGGGACAGAGCACAGATACGCAGTATTTT. Protein product: CASSQSPGQSTDTQYF. The genes are TRBV7-9 and TRBJ2-3; 7 bases agree with TRBD1. The V gene's germline CDR1 is SEHNR and CDR2 FQNEAQ (reference sequence). The CDR3 totals 16 residues. V dropped 5 bases and J dropped 0; count of bases not matched to a gene: 8.

This rearrangement joins TRBV4-2 to TRBJ1-1; D call uncertain. The V end was cut by 2 bases, the J end by 6 bases, with 13 bases between. The CDR3 runs to 14 residues. Germline V lookup: CDR1 LGHNA, CDR2 YNFKEQ. The CDR3 region is CASSQSRDSAEAFF. For the CDR3, the DNA is TGTGCCAGCAGCCAAAGCCGGGATTCCGCTGAAGCTTTCTTT.

This rearrangement joins TRBV27 to TRBJ1-1; D remains ambiguous. The CDR3 is 15 amino acids. Looked up from germline, CDR1 is MNHEY and CDR2 is SMNVEV (reference sequence). Trimming left V 3 bases short and J 5 bases short, with 16 bases between. CDR3 protein: CASSFPPPGWTEAFF. CDR3 DNA: TGTGCCAGCAGTTTCCCCCCCCCAGGTTGGACTGAAGCTTTCTTT.

This clone was counted a few times. J is TRBJ1-2 and V is TRBV2; 10 bases fit TRBD1. The CDR3 totals 13 residues. The germline gives CDR1 SNHLY, CDR2 FYNNEI. V shed 5 bases, J shed 7 bases, and the junction held 4 bases outside the gene matches. The CDR3 nucleotides read TGTGCCAGCAGTTTGGGACAGGGGCCTGGCTACACCTTC. This encodes CASSLGQGPGYTF. The whole variable domain, filled in from reference TRBV2 and TRBJ1-2, reads EPEVTQTPSHQVTQMGQEVILRCVPISNHLYFYWYRQILGQKVEFLVSFYNNEISEKSEIFDDQFSVERPDGSNFTLKIRSTKLEDSAMYFCASSLGQGPGYTFGSGTRLTVV.

The V call is TRBV27, the J call TRBJ2-3, with D tentatively TRBD2 (5 bases). Trimming pared 6 bases from V and 2 bases from J, leaving 21 bases between. CDR3 length equals 17 residues. Per the germline V gene, CDR1 is MNHEY and CDR2 is SMNVEV (reference sequence). CDR3: CASSPTRPGKLTDTQYF. CDR3 coding DNA: TGTGCCAGCAGCCCAACTCGGCCGGGGAAACTCACAGATACGCAGTATTTT.

The gene calls are TRBV28 and TRBJ2-7; 9 nucleotides line up with TRBD2. The germline V gene encodes CDR1 MDHEN and CDR2 SYDVKM. V was clipped by 6 bases and J by 6 bases; unmatched bases: 12. CDR3 length equals 15 residues. The CDR3 DNA follows: TGTGCCAGCAGCCTACGTCGGCTAGCGGGAATCGAGCAGTACTTC. Translating gives CASSLRRLAGIEQYF. Complete variable domain (other parts from reference TRBV28 and TRBJ2-7): DVKVTQSSRYLVKRTGEKVFLECVQDMDHENMFWYRQDPGLGLRLIYFSYDVKMKEKGDIPEGYSVSREKKERFSLILESASTNQTSMYLCASSLRRLAGIEQYFGPGTRLTVT.

This clone was recorded at least ten times. The chain recombines TRBV2 with TRBJ1-2; D gene uncertain. CDR3 size: 15 residues. The ends were cut back, 6 bases at V and 0 bases at J, with 14 bases in the middle. CDR1 is SNHLY and CDR2 is FYNNEI in the germline V gene. The DNA of the CDR3 is TGTGCCAGCAGAAGCTCAATAACCACTAACTATGGCTACACCTTC. Protein product: CASRSSITTNYGYTF.

The chain couples TRBV25-1 to TRBJ1-5, with 7 bases aligning to TRBD1. V was clipped by 4 bases and J by 5 bases; unmatched bases: 5. Germline-derived CDR1 and CDR2 are MGHDK and SYGVNS. This CDR3 is 14 amino acids long. The CDR3 sequence is CASSARGAYQPQHF. DNA of the CDR3: TGTGCCAGCAGTGCCAGGGGGGCTTATCAGCCCCAGCATTTT.

The rearrangement links TRBV11-2 to TRBJ2-3; TRBD1 matches 9 bases. V dropped 2 bases and J dropped 1; count of bases not matched to a gene: 4. The germline V gene has CDR1 SGHAT and CDR2 FQNNGV. CDR3 size: 16 residues. The CDR3 sequence: CASSLLRDRGTDTQYF. CDR3 nucleotides: TGTGCCAGCAGCTTACTCCGGGACAGGGGCACAGATACGCAGTATTTT. Full variable domain (remainder filled in from reference TRBV11-2 and TRBJ2-3): EAGVAQSPRYKIIEKRQSVAFWCNPISGHATLYWYQQILGQGPKLLIQFQNNGVVDDSQLPKDRFSAERLKGVDSTLKIQPAKLEDSAVYLCASSLLRDRGTDTQYFGPGTRLTVL.

V gene TRBV7-9 combines with J gene TRBJ2-7, with D perhaps matching TRBD2 (6 bases). V lost 5 bases to trimming and J lost 2 bases, with 16 bases between them. CDR3 size: 15 residues. Germline V gene sequence: CDR1 SEHNR, CDR2 FQNEAQ (reference sequence). CDR3 bases: TGTGCCAGCAGCCCGGAGGGCGGAACTCCCTACGAGCAGTACTTC. It translates to CASSPEGGTPYEQYF.

V usage is TRBV7-9 and J usage is TRBJ1-2; D possibly corresponds to TRBD1 (5 bases). The CDR3 consists of 11 residues. From germline, CDR1 is SEHNR and CDR2 FQNEAQ (reference sequence). The germline V and J ends were trimmed by 7 bases and 3 bases, with 6 bases remaining between them. The CDR3 DNA is TGTGCCAGCACACAGGACTATGGCTACACCTTC. Translation gives CASTQDYGYTF.